This T cell receptor (beta chain) is drawn from a study of blood T cell repertoires in COVID-19. Study in general: The United States, Italy and Spain were the sources of the acute and convalescent COVID-19 samples. T cells, B-cell-depleted T cells, or PBMCs provided the cDNA or gDNA that served as material.

Per the authors' pipeline: The authors estimated nucleated cell counts from reference gene primer amplification. Libraries were prepared by immunoSEQ multiplex PCR; TCRdb keeps only in-frame clonotypes and omits some of them. V and J calls and clone size come straight from that table; D and trimming were deduced from the DNA. The sample records around 250,000 clones, around 80% being singletons. This CDR3 has 13 residues. V dropped 7 bases and J dropped 8; count of bases not matched to a gene: 7. Germline loops: CDR1 SNHLY, CDR2 FYNNEI. The sequence derives from a young woman with acute or convalescent COVID-19. The chain has TRBV2 and TRBJ1-4, with 7 positions matching TRBD1. Sequenced input: peripheral blood. The CDR3 region is CASKVGDSEKLFF. CDR3 DNA: TGTGCCAGCAAAGTAGGGGACAGCGAAAAACTGTTTTTT.